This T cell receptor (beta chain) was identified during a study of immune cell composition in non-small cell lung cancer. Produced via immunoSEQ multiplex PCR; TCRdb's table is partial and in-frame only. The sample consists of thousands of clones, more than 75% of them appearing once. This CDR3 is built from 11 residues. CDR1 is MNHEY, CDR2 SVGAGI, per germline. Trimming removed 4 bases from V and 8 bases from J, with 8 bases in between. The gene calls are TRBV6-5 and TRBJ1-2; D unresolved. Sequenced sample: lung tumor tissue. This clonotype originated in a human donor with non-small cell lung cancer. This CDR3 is CASSSEGGYTF. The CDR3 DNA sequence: TGTGCCAGCAGTTCGGAGGGAGGCTACACCTTC.